The 22 T cell receptor beta chains below were found in one sample sequenced in a study of blood T cell repertoires in COVID-19. Sequenced by immunoSEQ multiplex PCR; TCRdb stores in-frame clones only, minus some. This table holds hundreds of thousands of clones, approximately 80% found once. Material: peripheral blood. These receptors originate from a man older than 75 with acute or convalescent COVID-19.

The J gene is TRBJ2-1, the V gene TRBV28; no clear D. Looked up from germline, CDR1 is MDHEN and CDR2 is SYDVKM. This CDR3 contains 15 residues. Trimming cost V 3 bases and J 6 bases, with 15 bases left between them. The CDR3 coding sequence is TGTGCCAGCAGTTTTATATTGCGACACCGCAATGAGCAGTTCTTC. This sequence encodes CASSFILRHRNEQFF.

The chain combines TRBV5-1 with TRBJ2-3; the D gene is possibly TRBD2 (5 bases). Germline loops: CDR1 SGHRS, CDR2 YFSETQ. CDR3 length equals 15 residues. Deletions cut 0 bases from V and 8 bases from J, with 16 bases between. For the CDR3, the DNA is TGCGCCAGCAGCTTGGAAGCTTTACCCGCGGGTACGCAGTATTTT. It specifies CASSLEALPAGTQYF.

The chain carries TRBV24-1 and TRBJ2-1, with 16 bases aligning to TRBD2. The CDR3 runs to 19 residues. The germline gives CDR1 KGHDR, CDR2 SFDVKD. V shed 2 bases and J 4 bases; nucleotides not matched to a gene: 7. The CDR3 DNA sequence: TGTGCCACCAGTGATTACTCCGGGACTAGCGGGGGGGTTTACAATGAGCAGTTCTTC. This translates into CATSDYSGTSGGVYNEQFF.

The table lists this clone with a few counts. The rearrangement links TRBV5-1 to TRBJ1-1, with 8 bases fitting TRBD1. Germline V gene lookup returns CDR1 SGHRS and CDR2 YFSETQ. The CDR3 runs to 16 residues. The V segment lost 5 bases and the J segment 7 bases; nucleotides outside the gene matches: 16. CDR3 protein: CASSSLLDRGPNEAFF. The CDR3 DNA is TGCGCCAGCAGTTCCCTTCTTGACAGGGGCCCGAATGAAGCTTTCTTT.

This rearrangement joins TRBV9 to TRBJ2-7, with 10 bases that match TRBD2. CDR3 length: 15 residues. The V gene's germline CDR1 is SGDLS and CDR2 YYNGEE. With 4 bases clipped from V and 4 bases from J, the junction kept 8 bases outside the gene matches. In DNA form, the CDR3 reads TGTGCCAGCAGCCCTTCCCTAGCGGGAGCTTACGAGCAGTACTTC. This sequence encodes CASSPSLAGAYEQYF.

The V call is TRBV4-1, the J call TRBJ2-1; 7 nucleotides align to TRBD2. From germline, CDR1 is MGHRA and CDR2 YSYEKL. Germline trimming cut 2 bases from V and 0 bases from J; bases unmatched to any gene: 1. CDR3 length: 15 residues. The CDR3 DNA sequence: TGCGCCAGCAGCCAAACTAGCGTCTCCTACAATGAGCAGTTCTTC. It is translated as CASSQTSVSYNEQFF.

The chain has TRBV20-1 and TRBJ2-3; TRBD2 aligns across 8 bases. The CDR3 is 14 residues long. Germline loops: CDR1 DFQATT, CDR2 SNEGSKA (reference sequence). The J segment lost 2 bases and the V segment lost 3 bases, leaving 4 bases of the junction unmatched. The CDR3 DNA follows: TGCAGTGCTAGTCCCGGGGGGGCCACAGATACGCAGTATTTT. Encoded protein: CSASPGGATDTQYF.

The chain couples TRBV18 to TRBJ2-3, with 8 bases fitting TRBD2. The germline V gene has CDR1 KGHSH and CDR2 LQKENI. The length of the CDR3 is 16 residues. Trimming cost V 8 bases and J 4 bases; bases outside gene matches: 14. CDR3 sequence reads: CASVRGGLGLADTQYF. The CDR3 DNA sequence: TGTGCCAGCGTCCGGGGGGGCCTGGGTCTTGCAGATACGCAGTATTTT. Full variable domain (missing parts from reference TRBV18 and TRBJ2-3): NAGVMQNPRHLVRRRGQEARLRCSPMKGHSHVYWYRQLPEEGLKFMVYLQKENIIDESGMPKERFSAEFPKEGPSILRIQQVVRGDSAAYFCASVRGGLGLADTQYFGPGTRLTVL.

This chain connects TRBV28 to TRBJ2-3, with TRBD2 as a possible D gene (5 bases). V lost 4 bases to trimming and J lost 8 bases, with 10 bases between them. Germline lookup yields CDR1 MDHEN and CDR2 SYDVKM. This CDR3 has 12 residues. The CDR3: CASSSGVVTQYF. For the CDR3, the DNA is TGTGCCAGCAGTTCCGGGGTGGTTACGCAGTATTTT.

The chain links TRBV27 to TRBJ1-2, with D possibly matching TRBD1 (5 bases). V was clipped by 5 bases and J by 5 bases, with 9 bases between them. CDR3 length equals 12 residues. The germline CDR1 and CDR2 sequences are MNHEY and SMNVEV (reference sequence). This CDR3 is CASSIKGYGYTF. The DNA of the CDR3 is TGTGCCAGCAGTATTAAGGGGTATGGCTACACCTTC.

The CDR3 loop is CASSPRGSGRNTNTGELFF. The CDR3 DNA sequence: TGTGCCAGCAGCCCGCGGGGTAGCGGGAGAAATACGAACACCGGGGAGCTGTTTTTT. This sequence joins TRBV7-3 and TRBJ2-2; 9 nucleotides match TRBD2. Germline CDR1 is SGHTA and CDR2 is FQGTGA. The CDR3 totals 19 residues. Trimming at V came to 5 bases and at J to 0 bases, leaving 13 bases not matched to a gene.

This CDR3 reads CAWSPRTRLETQYF. In DNA, the CDR3 is TGTGCCTGGAGCCCCCGGACTAGACTGGAGACCCAGTACTTC. V is TRBV30 and J is TRBJ2-5; 7 bases agree with TRBD2. The CDR3 runs 14 residues. V shed 3 bases and J 5 bases; nucleotides not matched to a gene: 9. CDR1 is GTSNPN, CDR2 SVGIG, per germline (reference sequence). Complete variable domain (other parts from reference TRBV30 and TRBJ2-5): SQTIHQWPATLVQPVGSPLSLECTVEGTSNPNLYWYRQAAGRGLQLLFYSVGIGQISSEVPQNLSASRPQDRQFILSSKKLLLSDSGFYLCAWSPRTRLETQYFGPGTRLLVL.

The chain combines TRBV4-1 with TRBJ2-7; D may be TRBD2 (5 bases). Germline CDR1 is MGHRA and CDR2 is YSYEKL. The CDR3 has 14 amino acids. Trimming removed 3 bases from V and 4 bases from J, with 13 bases in between. For the CDR3, the DNA is TGCGCCAGCAGCCATGCCACTACTAGATACGAGCAGTACTTC. This codes for CASSHATTRYEQYF.

This rearrangement joins TRBV3-1 (or the pseudogene TRBV3-2) to TRBJ1-4; TRBD1 is a possible D gene (6 bases). V dropped 2 bases and J dropped 7 bases, with 11 bases sitting between them. From germline, CDR1 is LGHDT and CDR2 YNNKEL (reference sequence). The CDR3 length is 14 residues. CDR3 bases: TGTGCCAGCAGCCAATACAACAGGGTTGAAAAACTGTTTTTT. Translation: CASSQYNRVEKLFF.

The sample holds one count of this clone. The V call is TRBV10-3, the J call TRBJ2-7, with 7 bases fitting TRBD1. The CDR3 runs to 15 residues. Germline lookup yields CDR1 ENHRY and CDR2 SYGVKD. Trimming removed 7 bases from V and 5 bases from J; junction bases left unmatched: 14. In DNA form, the CDR3 reads TGTGCCATCAAACCTGGACAGGCCCAGTCCCACGAGCAGTACTTC. Its protein is CAIKPGQAQSHEQYF.

This clone has only one observation. The chain is built from TRBV24-1 and TRBJ2-7; no clear D gene. This CDR3 is built from 14 residues. CDR1 and CDR2 from the germline V gene are KGHDR and SFDVKD. V lost 2 bases, J lost 1 base, and 8 bases lay in between. The chain's CDR3 is CATSDSAVSYEQYF. DNA for the CDR3: TGTGCCACCAGTGATTCGGCGGTATCCTACGAGCAGTACTTC.

The rearrangement links TRBV19 to TRBJ2-6; D remains ambiguous. The CDR3 runs 14 residues. V dropped 6 bases and J dropped 1 base, with 7 bases sitting between them. From germline, CDR1 is LNHDA and CDR2 SQIVND (reference sequence). The CDR3 DNA is TGTGCCAGTAGGCTCGGGTCTGGGGCCAACGTCCTGACTTTC. Amino acid sequence: CASRLGSGANVLTF.

This clone was found once. DNA of the CDR3: TGTGCCAGCAGCCAGGGGGCCTCTGGAAACACCATATATTTT. Its translation: CASSQGASGNTIYF. The chain links TRBV3-1 (or the pseudogene TRBV3-2) to TRBJ1-3, with TRBD1 as a possible D gene (6 bases). The CDR3 covers 14 residues. V dropped 3 bases and J dropped 0 bases, with 6 bases sitting between them. Looked up from germline, CDR1 is LGHDT and CDR2 is YNNKEL (reference sequence).

With respect to this clone: One end of the junction varies from germline; a read error may be responsible. The J gene is TRBJ1-5, the V gene TRBV5-6, with a possible D match to TRBD1 (6 bases). This CDR3 has 12 residues. Germline V gene sequence: CDR1 SGHDT, CDR2 YYEEEE. CDR3 nucleotides: TGTGCCAGCAGCTACTACGGACAGCTCCAGCATTTT. Its protein is CASSYYGQLQHF.

The V gene is TRBV5-1, the J gene TRBJ1-2; D call uncertain. Trimming took 0 bases from V and 7 from J, leaving 22 bases between them. The CDR3 is 17 amino acids. Germline loops: CDR1 SGHRS, CDR2 YFSETQ. The CDR3 spells CASSLDGQIATVGGYTF. CDR3 bases: TGCGCCAGCAGCTTGGATGGGCAAATCGCCACAGTGGGTGGCTACACCTTC.

The chain joins TRBV11-2 to TRBJ2-7, with D possibly being TRBD1 (6 bases). V was shortened by 2 bases and J by 3 bases, with 17 bases between the two germline ends. Germline CDR1 reads SGHAT; CDR2 reads FQNNGV. This CDR3 is 16 amino acids long. CDR3 nucleotides: TGTGCCAGCAGCTTATTTGGGCGACAGGACATCTACGAGCAGTACTTC. Its protein product is CASSLFGRQDIYEQYF.

The gene calls are TRBV6-1 and TRBJ1-3; D perhaps matches TRBD1 (5 bases). Germline V gene sequence: CDR1 MNHNS, CDR2 SASEGT. CDR3 length: 18 residues. The germline V and J ends were trimmed by 2 bases and 0 bases, with 17 bases remaining between them. CDR3 coding DNA: TGTGCCAGCAGTGAATTCGAGACAGCTTATCTCTCTGGAAACACCATATATTTT. This codes for CASSEFETAYLSGNTIYF.